Listed below are T cell receptor beta chains from one sample, sequenced in a study of post-analysis software for immune sequencing data. TCRdb used MiXCR to reprocess the PCR reads, holding one entry per CDR3 protein. In the table there are hundreds of thousands of distinct CDR3 sequences, 44% of which are singletons. Sequenced sample: blood. These receptors all stem from a girl between 10 and 17 years old with multiple sclerosis. Each CDR3 is given with its conserved first and last residue.

>TRBJ1-1|TRBV7-2
CASSLPQANTEAFF
>TRBJ2-5|TRBV29-1
CSVEDRRGGGEETQYF
>TRBJ2-3|TRBV6-1
CASSEAPASPFLQSTDTQYF
>TRBJ2-3|TRBV20-1
CSVRGSSYLSGADTQYF
>TRBJ2-7|TRBV5-1
CAGSFSRIKDYEQYF
>TRBJ2-1|TRBV7-2
CASNEGGSEQFF
>TRBJ2-3|TRBV4-1
CASSPADRGSGDTQYF
>TRBJ2-3|TRBV12-3/TRBV12-4
CASSLTPRADTQYF
>TRBJ2-7|TRBV12-3/TRBV12-4
CASRPGAGSYEQYF
>TRBJ1-1|TRBV27
CSSGQSTEAFF
>TRBJ2-1|TRBV2
CASRLQGVGNEQFF
>TRBJ2-7|TRBV12-3/TRBV12-4
CASGEGQGPYEQYF
>TRBJ2-3|TRBV28
CASSLAGGLTDTQYF
>TRBJ2-5|TRBV20-1
CSARDLREGAQETQYF
>TRBJ2-1|TRBV7-9
CASSPLGNEQFF
>TRBJ2-7|TRBV12-3/TRBV12-4
CAGSASFYEQYF
>TRBJ2-5|TRBV5-1
CASSLLARARETQYF
>TRBJ1-4|TRBV18
CASSPEQGEKLFF
>TRBJ1-2|TRBV6-5
CASSYEAEAGGEYGYTF
>TRBJ2-5|TRBV24-1
CATSPQGSETQYF
>TRBJ2-5|TRBV2
CASSALLADRETQYF
>TRBJ1-6|TRBV9
CASSAEGYVSNSPLHF
>TRBJ1-2|TRBV6-5
CASRVGRWYGYTF
>TRBJ2-1|TRBV10-3
CAISESGGRADEQFF
>TRBJ2-3|TRBV3-1
CASSRGQGQADTQYF
>TRBJ1-2|TRBV30
CAWSLMVYGHTF
>TRBJ2-7|TRBV12-3/TRBV12-4
CASSTTILRASPYEQYF
>TRBJ1-2|TRBV4-1
CASSLVLRDNRGYGYTF
>TRBJ1-2|TRBV6-1
CASAPWERDYGYTF
>TRBJ2-5|TRBV7-8
CASSRGLAGEETQYF
>TRBJ2-5|TRBV11-2
CASSLDPGLETQYF
>TRBJ1-5|TRBV4-1
CASSPGRARAHGQPQHF
>TRBJ2-3|TRBV11-3
CASSPGWVKDTQYF
>TRBJ1-2|TRBV5-8
CASSPDDRGNGYTF
>TRBJ2-7|TRBV6-4
CASSELAGSYEQYF
>TRBJ2-1|TRBV28
CASSSREASYNEQFF
>TRBJ1-5|TRBV20-1
CSARAQTGGTFQPQHF
>TRBJ1-1|TRBV20-1
CSARRGGTTTEAFF
>TRBJ2-1|TRBV12-3/TRBV12-4
CASSSYDRVTHNEQFF
>TRBJ1-1|TRBV9
CASSVRGEWDTEAFF
>TRBJ2-7|TRBV12-3/TRBV12-4
CASRGRDSPYEQYF
>TRBJ2-5|TRBV4-1
CASSQDARDETQYF
>TRBJ2-7|TRBV4-1
CASSQGQGLTYEQYF
>TRBJ2-7|TRBV7-8
CASSPLPGSYEQYF
>TRBJ2-1|TRBV7-2
CASSSGTGGVGQFF
>TRBJ1-2|TRBV7-8
CASSLGLLVANYGYTF
>TRBJ2-6|TRBV2
CASRLTPSGANVLTF
>TRBJ1-1|TRBV29-1
CSVGHKYALNTEAFF
>TRBJ2-1|TRBV20-1
CSAKTGSLRETQFF
>TRBJ1-1|TRBV9
CASSVVGLRNTEAFF
>TRBJ2-1|TRBV7-9
CASSLVFLATDEQFF
>TRBJ2-1|TRBV6-6
CASSYSTGLYNEQFF
>TRBJ2-7|TRBV30
CAFDRGIHEQYF